Listed below are T cell receptor beta chains from one sample, sequenced in a study of CD8 T cells in Susac syndrome. Via MiXCR, TCRdb re-called the immunoSEQ multiplex PCR reads, giving one row per CDR3 protein. Of about 120,000 distinct CDR3 sequences listed, 90% to 95% are singletons. Sequenced: CD4+ T cells from PBMCs. These receptors came from a human donor with multiple sclerosis. The CDR3 runs from the conserved cysteine through the conserved F or W. A D gene is named only where the DNA matches it firmly. The listing skips clone size in some rows; elsewhere it reads once, few, many or a size class.

j_gene	d_gene	v_gene	abundance	CDR3aa	CDR3nt
TRBJ2-7	TRBD2	TRBV4-2	-	CASSQAPGSGSPYEQYF	TGTGCCAGCAGCCAAGCTCCCGGGAGCGGGAGCCCCTACGAGCAGTACTTC
TRBJ2-6	-	TRBV7-9	-	CASSDTFSGANVLTF	TGTGCCAGCAGCGATACATTCTCTGGGGCCAACGTCCTGACTTTC
TRBJ1-4	-	TRBV12-3/TRBV12-4	-	CASSLRVGGINEKLFF	TGTGCCAGCAGTCTCAGGGTCGGGGGCATTAATGAAAAACTGTTTTTT
TRBJ2-7	-	TRBV7-2	-	CASSSRPPWYEQYF	TGTGCCAGCAGCTCCCGACCACCTTGGTACGAGCAGTACTTC
TRBJ2-3	-	TRBV3-1	-	CASSLRVADTQYF	TGTGCCAGCAGCCTTCGGGTCGCAGATACGCAGTATTTT
TRBJ1-2	TRBD1	TRBV11-3	-	CASSLATGGRDGYTF	TGTGCCAGCAGCTTAGCAACAGGGGGGAGGGATGGCTACACCTTC
TRBJ2-5	-	TRBV20-1	-	CSARPRAETQYF	TGCAGTGCTAGACCGAGAGCAGAGACCCAGTACTTC
TRBJ2-3	-	TRBV5-4	-	CASSSRDSVITDTQYF	TGTGCCAGCAGCTCTCGGGACTCGGTTATAACAGATACGCAGTATTTT
TRBJ2-5	TRBD1	TRBV29-1	-	CSVRQGETQYF	TGCAGCGTTCGACAGGGAGAGACCCAGTACTTC
TRBJ2-7	-	TRBV6-1	-	CASSRTGPYEQYF	TGTGCCAGCAGTCGGACGGGCCCCTACGAGCAGTACTTC
TRBJ1-2	TRBD1	TRBV29-1	-	CSVDRDRPENGYTF	TGCAGCGTTGATAGGGACAGACCTGAGAATGGCTACACCTTC
TRBJ1-2	-	TRBV7-9	once	CASSATTVNYGYTF	TGTGCCAGCAGCGCAACTACAGTTAACTATGGCTACACCTTC
TRBJ2-1	-	TRBV18	-	CASSAGTQEQFF	TGTGCCAGCTCGGCCGGGACTCAAGAGCAGTTCTTC
TRBJ2-3	TRBD2	TRBV11-2	-	CASSLAVGGDTQYF	TGTGCCAGCAGCTTAGCGGTGGGAGGGGATACGCAGTATTTT
TRBJ2-1	TRBD1	TRBV12-3/TRBV12-4	-	CASSFRGDRIYNEQFF	TGTGCCAGCAGCTTCCGAGGGGACAGAATATACAATGAGCAGTTCTTC
TRBJ2-5	TRBD2	TRBV5-1	-	CASSLSSGQETQYF	TGCGCCAGCAGCTTGTCTAGCGGACAAGAGACCCAGTACTTC
TRBJ2-7	TRBD2	TRBV12-3/TRBV12-4	-	CASSRTSGGNWWEQYF	TGTGCCAGCAGTCGGACTAGCGGGGGGAATTGGTGGGAGCAGTACTTC
TRBJ1-1	-	TRBV7-9	once	CASSLSVGVNTEAFF	TGTGCCAGCAGCTTAAGCGTGGGGGTGAACACTGAAGCTTTCTTT
TRBJ2-3	TRBD2	TRBV5-4	-	CASSRAGGSTLDTQYF	TGTGCCAGCAGCAGAGCGGGAGGCAGCACATTGGATACGCAGTATTTT
TRBJ2-5	TRBD1	TRBV5-1	-	CASSLSARGLETQYF	TGCGCCAGCAGCTTGTCAGCCAGGGGGCTAGAGACCCAGTACTTC
TRBJ2-3	-	TRBV12-3/TRBV12-4	-	CASTSRERKDTDTQYF	TGTGCCAGCACCTCCCGGGAGAGAAAGGACACAGATACGCAGTATTTT
TRBJ1-5	-	TRBV12-3/TRBV12-4	-	CASSLQLGNQPQHF	TGTGCCAGCAGTTTACAGTTGGGCAATCAGCCCCAGCATTTT
TRBJ2-3	-	TRBV20-1	-	CSASPSGRTDTQYF	TGCAGTGCTAGCCCTAGTGGGCGCACAGATACGCAGTATTTT
TRBJ2-1	TRBD1	TRBV30	-	CAWRQGYNEQFF	TGTGCCTGGAGACAGGGGTACAATGAGCAGTTCTTC